This T cell receptor (beta chain) originates from a study of cytomegalovirus exposure and HLA in healthy donors (TCRdb year 2017). About the full investigation: According to an earlier analysis of 550 to 750 of the donors, 150 million to 200 million T cells yielded 120 million or so unique TCR beta sequences and approximately 300 Gb of sequence data. The study combined high-throughput TCR immunosequencing, statistical association of individual TCRs with disease status, and machine learning to predict cytomegalovirus infection status. An early release that covered roughly 600 HLA-typed donors contained 300 to 350 gigabases of sequencing data and 80 million or so unique TCR sequences. In the later analysis, no new phenotypic data were used to find candidate immune exposures; instead, reliance was placed on TCR beta sequences and their occurrence across donors. A later genetic analysis used genome-wide SNP genotypes for about three fifths of the 666 donors, treating that subset as a discovery cohort. Every discovery cohort repertoire had been produced on one sequencing platform. Using immunosequencing, the study profiled T cell repertoires from around 670 subjects and related those repertoires to cytomegalovirus serostatus. The number of donors typed differed by locus, with 629-630 for A, B, C, DRB1 and DQB1, roughly 520 for DQA1, 606 for DPA1, and 400 to 490 for DPB1. Among 300 to 500 genotyped donors of the cohort, an average of approximately 240,000 unique TCR beta nucleotide sequences was sequenced per donor, of which approximately 19% were non-productive. The study was designed to test whether signatures of past pathogen exposure could be identified by cataloging public T cell receptors. A separate validation cohort of roughly 130 different subjects was used in addition to the 666-subject first cohort. Because of strong linkage in the cohort, five DR-DQ haplotypes were treated as single units for association and clustering. Class I and class II HLA loci were covered by the typing at four-digit resolution. An earlier analysis of several hundred of the donors used high-throughput TCR beta sequencing to judge whether each TCR beta V gene segment behaved as functional or pseudogenic. Among the roughly 400 genotyped donors, more than 70% belonged to the genetic ancestry cluster associated with self-reported Caucasian donors. To study patterns of TCR occurrence, a later analysis re-analyzed previously published TCR beta repertoires from several hundred donors and added high-resolution HLA genotyping. Donor age, sex, ethnicity and CMV serostatus were compiled alongside the repertoire data. Study-wide findings and limitations: Only TCR beta chains were sequenced in this cohort, and the absence of alpha or paired-chain data limited detectable features. In an earlier analysis of fewer than 750 of the donors, most TCR beta V segments were observed in productive rearrangements about 90% or about 30% of the time, broadly matching IMGT annotations. According to a later analysis, most CMV-associated TCR beta chains appeared to be HLA-restricted, and the HLA associations seemed to be driven largely by CMV exposure. Linkage disequilibrium might explain the correlated functional status among segregating V segments, but an unknown experimental factor could not be excluded. In a later analysis, several top co-occurrence clusters were reported to appear linked to parvovirus B19, influenza, CMV and Epstein-Barr virus. A cluster of highly shared sequence variants was judged likely to be a technical artifact of the sequencing pipeline. In a later analysis, some 17,000 TCR beta sequences were associated with specific HLA alleles at a false discovery rate of 0.05. Compared with equally common non-associated chains, HLA-associated TCR beta chains in a later analysis were more clonally expanded and had lower generation probabilities. A total of around 150 TCR beta chains were listed by the study as associated with cytomegalovirus. The authors suggested that the approach could potentially be extended to other disease states and immunological phenotypes. Because counts were too low, 15 to 20 rarely observed V segments, including chromosome 9 orphons, were excluded from the earlier analysis of some 590 of the donors. Compared with the roughly 670-donor mean, donors in an Asian-associated ancestry cluster had fewer N-insertions in productive TCRs, according to a later genetic analysis. A further reported finding was that TCR beta sequences accurately predicted the HLA-A and HLA-B alleles for most subjects in the first cohort. Some IMGT-functional V segments, including TRBV6-2 and TRBV6-3, could not be told apart with the 87-base-pair reads, so those segments were excluded. HLA typing was unavailable for some donors at each locus, so association tests used only the typed subset. In vitro tests confirmed that a few of the cytomegalovirus-associated TCR beta chains recognize cytomegalovirus antigens. The presence/absence analyses assumed that sequencing depth was roughly uniform across donors, and that assumption may not be true. The only immune exposure information available for the cohort was CMV serostatus. Cytomegalovirus status was reported to be diagnosed by the classifier with high specificity and sensitivity in both the original and validation cohorts. Across donors, most TCR sequences were observed very rarely, whereas some public TCRs were present in many individuals. Strong co-occurrence of HLA alleles, especially DR and DQ, made assigning TCR associations to individual alleles difficult. A later analysis found that TCR association rates varied across HLA loci, with DRB1 alleles showing the most associated TCRs and HLA-C alleles the fewest. In a later genetic analysis, a missense DCLRE1C variant was associated with V-gene and J-gene trimming of TCR beta chains, and the association was replicated in an independent cohort.

On this clone itself: Its antigen is unknown. Per-base quality was not reported, and no clone a single base away is much larger than it.

Spanning cysteine to phenylalanine, the CDR3 consists of 15 amino acids. Only CDR3 DNA is held: 45 bases, read in frame from base 1. Based on the germline V gene, the CDR1 and CDR2 sequences are MDHEN and SYDVKM. V drops 2 bases and J drops 0 bases, leaving 8 bases in between. The cohort consisted of approximately 670 healthy bone marrow donors. At the time of sampling, every cohort member was nominally healthy, though immune exposures that went unrecorded were likely present. The donor was CMV seronegative and belonged to the group of around 350 seronegative cohort members. A peripheral blood sample was collected from each donor, and TCR beta sequencing was performed on peripheral blood mononuclear cells. Genomic DNA extraction from the blood cell samples was performed with the Qiagen DNeasy Blood Extraction Kit. Libraries were prepared through the immunoSEQ multiplex PCR assay. A mixture of 60 forward primers for TCR Vbeta segments and 13 reverse primers for TCR Jbeta segments was used in the multiplex PCR. The CDR3 region of rearranged TCR beta genes was amplified from genomic DNA by a multiplex PCR assay. Amplified TCR beta libraries were sequenced as 87-base-pair reads on the Illumina HiSeq System. As for how the authors treated the data: A later analysis tallied 75 million to 85 million unique TCR beta chains across the 610 or so repertoires, and about 12 million of those chains were shared by two or more donors. To remove PCR and sequencing errors, raw reads were error-corrected and collapsed into unique sequences using a nearest-neighbor algorithm that merged closely related sequences. CDR3 sequences were aligned to IMGT reference sequences to assign V, D and J gene segments. For a sequence to be retained, a match of at least six nucleotides to both a V gene segment and a J gene segment was required. A rearrangement was called productive if the CDR3 had no stop codons and remained in frame with V and J, and every other rearrangement was called non-productive. Following IMGT convention, CDR3 was defined as the stretch from the second conserved V-encoded cysteine to the conserved J-encoded phenylalanine. The earlier analysis of fewer than 700 of the donors excluded sequences that lacked an unambiguous match to a single V gene segment. An earlier analysis of almost 600 of the donors classified V segments as functional when productive rearrangements were above 56.7% and as segregating when the standard deviation between donors was above 5%. To diagnose cytomegalovirus status from the catalog of TCR beta chain sequences, a statistical classification framework was built. In a later analysis, V and J genes were assigned by comparing TCR nucleotide sequences against IMGT/GENE-DB human TR gene sequences. A later analysis assigned CDR3 sequences and most-parsimonious VDJ recombination scenarios with the TCRdist pipeline. A later analysis defined each TCR beta chain by its CDR3 amino acid sequence plus V-gene family, and excluded reads lacking a unique V-gene family. As a way to deal with suspected cross-contamination and a sequencing artifact, a later analysis dropped approximately 570 nucleotide sequences that were highly shared and had low generation probability. In a later analysis, a clonal expansion index was calculated for each public chain from normalized within-repertoire ranks of inferred template counts. In a later analysis, generation probabilities were computed using a VDJ recombination model fitted to out-of-frame rearrangements, and the results were checked against IGoR. In a later analysis, hypergeometric tests were used to score TCR-TCR, TCR-HLA and TCR-CMV co-occurrence, with a repertoire-size bias correction applied to TCR pairs. False discovery rates were estimated in a later analysis by permuting HLA or CMV assignments 20 times. In a later analysis, co-occurring TCRs were grouped using DBSCAN, and TCRdist sequence similarity was added for clustering within HLA-allele-positive subsets. Repertoires with fewer than 30,000 or more than 120,000 public chains, plus five repertoires with anomalous nucleotide sharing, were excluded from co-occurrence clustering. Held by TCRdb, this immuneACCESS table contains in-frame sequences only and omits some clones. Under half of the omission traces to an unresolved V gene where checked; the cause of the rest is unknown. The D gene and trimming were derived from the DNA, and the V and J assignments and clone size from that table. The sample has 150,000 to 200,000 clones on record, 86% of them singletons. Roughly 1.9% of the sample is in the top ten clones.

Input material: PBMCs. This TCR came from a woman aged 18-29 years in good health and CMV-seronegative. Recombination linked TRBV28 to TRBJ1-5; a weak D assignment points to TRBD1 (6 bases agree). CDR3 region: CASSLETGSNQPQHF. In nucleotide form, the sequence is TGTGCCAGCAGTTTAGAGACAGGTAGCAATCAGCCCCAGCATTTT.